This T cell receptor beta chain was documented in a study of shared clonotypes between healthy human individuals. Every immunoSEQ plate was one replicate of a subset's evenly spread DNA. This table comes from immunoSEQ multiplex PCR, and its TCRdb copy is limited to in-frame clones, with some not included. The sample holds some 1,100,000 clones, roughly 74% seen once. From CD4+ cells came CD45RA+ naive and CD45RA-negative memory subsets. Germline lookup yields CDR1 SGHRS and CDR2 YFSETQ. The V and J ends lost 1 base and 9 bases respectively, with 9 bases between them. The CDR3 is 12 amino acids. The chain links TRBV5-1 to TRBJ2-3; D is unresolved. The TCR originated in a man between 18 and 29 years old in good health. Some clones in this sample may be carry-over from other donors' samples. Sequencing was done on a sample of memory CD4+ T cells from PBMCs. The subset: CD45RA-negative fraction. The CDR3 DNA follows: TGCGCCAGCAGCTTGCAGGAGAGCACGCAGTATTTT. Protein: CASSLQESTQYF.